This section outlines one TCR beta chain sequence together with its context. The entry originates in a study of blood T cell repertoires in COVID-19. Study as a whole: From T cells, B-cell-depleted T cells, or PBMCs came the material, which was cDNA or gDNA.

Under the authors' procedure: By means of reference gene primer amplification, nucleated cell counts were estimated. Repertoires were generated with immunoSEQ multiplex PCR, while TCRdb's copy carries only in-frame clones and drops some. That table furnishes V, J and clone size, whereas the DNA furnished D and trimming. The table includes approximately 320,000 clones, approximately 90% detected once. V was clipped by 3 bases and J by 4 bases, with 13 bases between them. The length of the CDR3 is 15 residues. Germline values: CDR1 SGHRS, CDR2 YFSETQ. The cohort comprised adults aged 18 to 89 years residing in about two dozen US areas. Recovered Cohort 3 donors showed two negative PCRs, clearance, or symptom resolution.

Source material: PBMCs or T cells enriched from blood (not recorded which). The V and J genes are TRBV5-1 and TRBJ1-4; the D is unclear. The TCR was taken from a woman in her late teens or twenties who had recovered from COVID-19. The CDR3 spells CASSSSHAVNEKLFF. DNA for the CDR3: TGCGCCAGCAGCTCGTCTCATGCGGTTAATGAAAAACTGTTTTTT.